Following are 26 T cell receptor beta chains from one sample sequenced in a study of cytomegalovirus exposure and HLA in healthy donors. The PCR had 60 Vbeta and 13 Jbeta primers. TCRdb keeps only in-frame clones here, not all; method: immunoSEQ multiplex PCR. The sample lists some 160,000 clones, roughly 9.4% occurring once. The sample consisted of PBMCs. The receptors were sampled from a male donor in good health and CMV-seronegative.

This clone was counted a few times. The CDR3 reads CASSPVFNYGYTF. The CDR3 DNA reads as TGTGCCAGCAGTCCCGTCTTTAACTATGGCTACACCTTC. The chain employs TRBV7-2 and TRBJ1-2; D uncertain. This CDR3 region has 13 residues. Germline CDR1 reads SGHTA; CDR2 reads FQGNSA. Trimming took off 6 bases at V and 1 base at J, with 9 bases between the two ends.

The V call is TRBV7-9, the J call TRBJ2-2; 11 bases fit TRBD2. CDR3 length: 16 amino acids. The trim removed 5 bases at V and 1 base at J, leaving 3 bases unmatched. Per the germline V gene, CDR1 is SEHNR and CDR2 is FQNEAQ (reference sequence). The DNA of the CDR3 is TGTGCCAGCAGCCGGGGACTAGCGGTGAACACCGGGGAGCTGTTTTTT. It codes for CASSRGLAVNTGELFF.

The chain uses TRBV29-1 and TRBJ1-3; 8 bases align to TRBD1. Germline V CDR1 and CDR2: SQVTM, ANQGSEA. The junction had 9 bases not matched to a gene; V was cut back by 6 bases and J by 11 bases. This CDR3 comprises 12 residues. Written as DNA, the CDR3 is TGCAGCGTCGGGAATTTGGGACAGGCCATATATTTT. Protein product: CSVGNLGQAIYF.

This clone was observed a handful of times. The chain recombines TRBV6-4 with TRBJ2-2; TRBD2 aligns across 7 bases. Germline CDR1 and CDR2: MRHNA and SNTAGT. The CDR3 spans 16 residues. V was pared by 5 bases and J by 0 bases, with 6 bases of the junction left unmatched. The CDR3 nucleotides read TGTGCCAGCAGTCCCGAGAGCGGGACGAACACCGGGGAGCTGTTTTTT. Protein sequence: CASSPESGTNTGELFF.

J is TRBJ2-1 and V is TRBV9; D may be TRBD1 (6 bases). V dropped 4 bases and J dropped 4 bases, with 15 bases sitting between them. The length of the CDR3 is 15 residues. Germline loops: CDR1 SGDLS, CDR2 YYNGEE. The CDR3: CASSLDRIPYNEQFF. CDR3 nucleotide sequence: TGTGCCAGCAGCCTCGACAGGATTCCTTACAATGAGCAGTTCTTC.

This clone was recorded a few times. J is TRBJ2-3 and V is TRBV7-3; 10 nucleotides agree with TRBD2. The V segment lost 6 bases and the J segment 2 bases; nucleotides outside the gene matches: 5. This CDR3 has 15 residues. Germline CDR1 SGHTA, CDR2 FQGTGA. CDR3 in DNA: TGTGCCAGCAGAACTAGCGGGGCTCTCACAGATACGCAGTATTTT. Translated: CASRTSGALTDTQYF.

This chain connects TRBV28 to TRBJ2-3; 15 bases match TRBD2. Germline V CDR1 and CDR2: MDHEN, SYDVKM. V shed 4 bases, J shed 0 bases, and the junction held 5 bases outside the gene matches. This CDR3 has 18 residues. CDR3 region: CASSSRTSGRASTDTQYF. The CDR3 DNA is TGTGCCAGCAGTTCAAGGACTAGCGGGAGGGCTAGCACAGATACGCAGTATTTT.

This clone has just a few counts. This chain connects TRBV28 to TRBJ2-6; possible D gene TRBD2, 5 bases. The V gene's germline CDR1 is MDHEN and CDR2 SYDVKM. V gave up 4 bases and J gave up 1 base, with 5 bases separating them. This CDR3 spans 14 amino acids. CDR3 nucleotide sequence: TGTGCCAGCAGTTCGGGGTCTGGGGCCAACGTCCTGACTTTC. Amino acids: CASSSGSGANVLTF.

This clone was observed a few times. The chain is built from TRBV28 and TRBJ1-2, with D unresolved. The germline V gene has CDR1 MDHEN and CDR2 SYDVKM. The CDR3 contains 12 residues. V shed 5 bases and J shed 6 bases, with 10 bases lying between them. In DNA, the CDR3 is TGTGCCAGCAGTCCAAGACTGCATGGCTACACCTTC. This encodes CASSPRLHGYTF.

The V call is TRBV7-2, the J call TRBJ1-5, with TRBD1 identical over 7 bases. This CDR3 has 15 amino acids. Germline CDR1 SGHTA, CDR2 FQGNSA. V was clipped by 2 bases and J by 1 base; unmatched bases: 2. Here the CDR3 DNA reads TGTGCCAGCAGCTTACAGGGGGGAAGCAATCAGCCCCAGCATTTT. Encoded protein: CASSLQGGSNQPQHF.

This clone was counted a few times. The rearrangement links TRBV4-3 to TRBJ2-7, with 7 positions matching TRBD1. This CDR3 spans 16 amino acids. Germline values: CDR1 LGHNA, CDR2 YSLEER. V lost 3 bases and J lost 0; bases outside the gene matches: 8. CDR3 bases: TGCGCCAGCAGCCAGGCACGGGACAGATTCTCCTACGAGCAGTACTTC. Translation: CASSQARDRFSYEQYF.

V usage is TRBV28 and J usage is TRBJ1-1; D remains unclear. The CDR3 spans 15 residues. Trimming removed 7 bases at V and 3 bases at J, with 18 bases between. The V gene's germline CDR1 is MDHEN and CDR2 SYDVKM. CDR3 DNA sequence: TGTGCCAGCACCTCCTTTGCCATAGAGGACACTGAAGCTTTCTTT. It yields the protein CASTSFAIEDTEAFF.

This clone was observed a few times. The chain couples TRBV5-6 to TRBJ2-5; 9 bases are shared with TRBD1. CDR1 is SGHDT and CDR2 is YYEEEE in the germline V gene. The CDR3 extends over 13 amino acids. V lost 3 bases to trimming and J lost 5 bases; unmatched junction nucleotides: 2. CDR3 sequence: CASSSDRGETQYF. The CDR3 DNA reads TGTGCCAGCAGCTCTGACAGGGGGGAGACCCAGTACTTC.

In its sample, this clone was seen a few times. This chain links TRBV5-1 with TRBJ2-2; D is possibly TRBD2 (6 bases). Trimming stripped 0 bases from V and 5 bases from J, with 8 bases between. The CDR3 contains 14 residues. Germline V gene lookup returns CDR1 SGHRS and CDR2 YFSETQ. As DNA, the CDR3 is TGCGCCAGCAGCTTGGACCGGGAGACCGGGGAGCTGTTTTTT. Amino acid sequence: CASSLDRETGELFF. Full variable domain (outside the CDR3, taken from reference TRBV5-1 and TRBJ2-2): KAGVTQTPRYLIKTRGQQVTLSCSPISGHRSVSWYQQTPGQGLQFLFEYFSETQRNKGNFPGRFSGRQFSNSRSEMNVSTLELGDSALYLCASSLDRETGELFFGEGSRLTVL.

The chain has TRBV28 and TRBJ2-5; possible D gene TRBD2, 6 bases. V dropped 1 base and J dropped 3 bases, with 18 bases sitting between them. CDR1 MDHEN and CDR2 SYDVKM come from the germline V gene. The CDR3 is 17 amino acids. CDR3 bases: TGTGCCAGCAGTTTATCCCTTGTCTCGGGGGTGGAAGAGACCCAGTACTTC. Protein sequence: CASSLSLVSGVEETQYF.

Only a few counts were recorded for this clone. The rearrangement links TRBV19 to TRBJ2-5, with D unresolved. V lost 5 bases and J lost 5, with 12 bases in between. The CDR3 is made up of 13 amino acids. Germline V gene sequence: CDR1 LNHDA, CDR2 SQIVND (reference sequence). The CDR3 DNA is TGTGCCAGTAGTCCGAGAACCTGGGAGACCCAGTACTTC. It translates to CASSPRTWETQYF.

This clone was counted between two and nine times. This CDR3 is CATSRGGGDTQYF. The CDR3 nucleotides read TGTGCCACCAGCAGAGGGGGGGGAGATACGCAGTATTTT. The chain recombines TRBV15 with TRBJ2-3; TRBD2 matches at 7 bases. The germline CDR1 and CDR2 sequences are LNHNV and YYDKDF (reference sequence). The CDR3 loop spans 13 amino acids. The V segment lost 1 base and the J segment 5 bases; nucleotides outside the gene matches: 0.

CDR3 loop: CASSSGGPWSNQPQHF. The CDR3 DNA reads TGTGCCAGCAGCTCGGGGGGGCCTTGGAGCAATCAGCCCCAGCATTTT. This chain connects TRBV7-9 to TRBJ1-5, with D maybe TRBD1 (6 bases). Germline CDR1 and CDR2: SEHNR and FQNEAQ (reference sequence). This CDR3 has 16 amino acids. V lost 4 bases, J lost 1 base, and 14 bases lay in between.

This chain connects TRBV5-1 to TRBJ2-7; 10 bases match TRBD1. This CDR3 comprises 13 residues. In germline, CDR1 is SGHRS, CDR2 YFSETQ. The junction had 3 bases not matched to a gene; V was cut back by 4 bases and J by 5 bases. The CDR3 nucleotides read TGCGCCAGCAGCCCGACAGGGGGCCACGAGCAGTACTTC. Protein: CASSPTGGHEQYF. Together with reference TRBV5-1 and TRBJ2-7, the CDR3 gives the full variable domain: KAGVTQTPRYLIKTRGQQVTLSCSPISGHRSVSWYQQTPGQGLQFLFEYFSETQRNKGNFPGRFSGRQFSNSRSEMNVSTLELGDSALYLCASSPTGGHEQYFGPGTRLTVT.

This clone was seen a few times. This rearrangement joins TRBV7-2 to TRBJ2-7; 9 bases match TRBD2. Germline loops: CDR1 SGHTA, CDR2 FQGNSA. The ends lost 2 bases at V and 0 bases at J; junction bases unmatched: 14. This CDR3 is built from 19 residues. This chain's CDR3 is CASSLSRLDGGGVSYEQYF. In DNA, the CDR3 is TGTGCCAGCAGCTTAAGTCGGTTAGATGGCGGGGGGGTCTCCTACGAGCAGTACTTC. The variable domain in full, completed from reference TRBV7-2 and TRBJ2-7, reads GAGVSQSPSNKVTEKGKDVELRCDPISGHTALYWYRQSLGQGLEFLIYFQGNSAPDKSGLPSDRFSAERTGGSVSTLTIQRTQQEDSAVYLCASSLSRLDGGGVSYEQYFGPGTRLTVT.

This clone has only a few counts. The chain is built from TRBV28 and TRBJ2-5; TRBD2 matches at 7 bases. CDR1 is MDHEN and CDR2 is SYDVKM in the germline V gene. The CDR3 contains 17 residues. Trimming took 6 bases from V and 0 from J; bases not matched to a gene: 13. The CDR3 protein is CASSTPGEGGYQETQYF. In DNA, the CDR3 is TGTGCCAGCAGCACCCCCGGGGAGGGCGGGTACCAAGAGACCCAGTACTTC.

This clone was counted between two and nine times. CDR3 in amino acids: CASSSNPNTEAFF. The CDR3 coding sequence is TGTGCCAGCAGCTCCAATCCGAACACTGAAGCTTTCTTT. The chain links TRBV13 to TRBJ1-1; D uncertain. This CDR3 has 13 amino acids. Germline V gene lookup returns CDR1 PRHDT and CDR2 FYEKMQ (reference sequence). The ends were cut back, 4 bases at V and 1 base at J, with 7 bases in the middle.

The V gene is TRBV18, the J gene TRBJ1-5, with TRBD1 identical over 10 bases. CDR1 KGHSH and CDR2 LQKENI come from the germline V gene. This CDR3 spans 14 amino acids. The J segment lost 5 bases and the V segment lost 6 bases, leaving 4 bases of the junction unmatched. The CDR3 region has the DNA TGTGCCAGCTCGCCGGGGACAGGGGATCAGCCCCAGCATTTT. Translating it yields CASSPGTGDQPQHF.

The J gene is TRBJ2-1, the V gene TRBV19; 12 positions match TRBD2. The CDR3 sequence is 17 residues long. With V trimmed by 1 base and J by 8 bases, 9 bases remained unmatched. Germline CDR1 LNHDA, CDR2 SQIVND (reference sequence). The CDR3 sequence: CASSIALAGGPRDEQFF. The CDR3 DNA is TGTGCCAGTAGTATAGCTCTAGCGGGAGGGCCGAGGGATGAGCAGTTCTTC. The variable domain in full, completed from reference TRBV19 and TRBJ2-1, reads DGGITQSPKYLFRKEGQNVTLSCEQNLNHDAMYWYRQDPGQGLRLIYYSQIVNDFQKGDIAEGYSVSREKKESFPLTVTSAQKNPTAFYLCASSIALAGGPRDEQFFGPGTRLTVL.

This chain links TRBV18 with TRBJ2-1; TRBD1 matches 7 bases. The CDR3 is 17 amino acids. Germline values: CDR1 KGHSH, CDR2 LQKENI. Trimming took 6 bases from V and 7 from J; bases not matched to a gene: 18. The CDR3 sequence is CASSSTRSRAGGNEQFF. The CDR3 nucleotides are TGTGCCAGCTCTTCCACCCGGTCGAGGGCAGGGGGAAATGAGCAGTTCTTC. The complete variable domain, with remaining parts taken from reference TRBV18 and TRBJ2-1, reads NAGVMQNPRHLVRRRGQEARLRCSPMKGHSHVYWYRQLPEEGLKFMVYLQKENIIDESGMPKERFSAEFPKEGPSILRIQQVVRGDSAAYFCASSSTRSRAGGNEQFFGPGTRLTVL.

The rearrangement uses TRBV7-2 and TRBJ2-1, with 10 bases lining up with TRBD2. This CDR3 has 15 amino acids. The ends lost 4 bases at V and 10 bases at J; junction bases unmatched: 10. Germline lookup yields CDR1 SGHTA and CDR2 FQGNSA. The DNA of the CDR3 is TGTGCCAGCAGCTCGCAGCGGGAGGGCCGGGGGGAGCAGTTCTTC. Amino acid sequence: CASSSQREGRGEQFF. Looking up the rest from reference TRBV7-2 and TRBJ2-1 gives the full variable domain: GAGVSQSPSNKVTEKGKDVELRCDPISGHTALYWYRQSLGQGLEFLIYFQGNSAPDKSGLPSDRFSAERTGGSVSTLTIQRTQQEDSAVYLCASSSQREGRGEQFFGPGTRLTVL.